The 27 T cell receptor beta chains given below trace back to one sample, sequenced in a study of blood T cell repertoires in COVID-19. Assay used: immunoSEQ multiplex PCR; TCRdb lists only in-frame clones, some missing. The sample shows about 180,000 clones, over 75% of them seen only once. Source material: PBMCs or T cells enriched from blood (not recorded which). Receptors originate from a woman in her fifties or sixties who had recovered from COVID-19.

The chain joins TRBV5-5 to TRBJ2-1, with TRBD2 identical over 13 bases. Germline V gives CDR1 SGHKS, CDR2 YYEKEE (reference sequence). The CDR3 has 14 amino acids. V trimming: 2 bases; J trimming: 8 bases; junction bases outside the gene matches: 1. The CDR3 reads CASSFGLAGDEQFF. The CDR3 coding sequence is TGTGCCAGCAGCTTCGGACTAGCGGGAGATGAGCAGTTCTTC.

The rearrangement joins TRBV7-2 to TRBJ2-7; perhaps TRBD1 as D (5 bases). This CDR3 has 15 amino acids. Germline CDR1 SGHTA, CDR2 FQGNSA. Trimming took off 5 bases at V and 0 bases at J, with 14 bases between the two ends. The CDR3 spells CASSPEWGSSYEQYF. The DNA of the CDR3 is TGTGCCAGCAGCCCAGAGTGGGGCAGCTCCTACGAGCAGTACTTC. The full variable domain, rest sourced from reference TRBV7-2 and TRBJ2-7, is GAGVSQSPSNKVTEKGKDVELRCDPISGHTALYWYRQSLGQGLEFLIYFQGNSAPDKSGLPSDRFSAERTGGSVSTLTIQRTQQEDSAVYLCASSPEWGSSYEQYFGPGTRLTVT.

This sequence joins TRBV6-5 and TRBJ1-2; maybe TRBD1 (6 bases). This CDR3 has 14 amino acids. Germline V gene lookup returns CDR1 MNHEY and CDR2 SVGAGI. Between the trimmed V and J ends, which lost 0 bases and 7 bases, there was a span of 12 bases. The CDR3 sequence is CASSYSSGVGGYTF. Written as DNA, the CDR3 is TGTGCCAGCAGTTACTCGTCAGGGGTTGGTGGCTACACCTTC.

The chain combines TRBV25-1 with TRBJ1-5, with D perhaps TRBD1 (5 bases). The CDR3 runs 18 residues. The V end was cut by 3 bases, the J end by 0 bases, with 18 bases between. Per the germline V gene, CDR1 is MGHDK and CDR2 is SYGVNS. The CDR3 loop reads CASSEGGSGSYSNQPQHF. CDR3 DNA: TGTGCCAGCAGTGAGGGGGGTTCAGGGAGCTATAGCAATCAGCCCCAGCATTTT.

The J gene is TRBJ2-2, the V gene TRBV7-3; weak D call: TRBD2 (6 bases). Deletions cut 2 bases from V and 4 bases from J, with 17 bases between. CDR3 length: 17 amino acids. Germline V gives CDR1 SGHTA, CDR2 FQGTGA. CDR3 nucleotide sequence: TGTGCCAGCAGCTTACTTACTAGCCCCGGGGGCACCGGGGAGCTGTTTTTT. Translation: CASSLLTSPGGTGELFF.

Comment on this clone: One junction end does not reproduce the germline sequence, and a read error may be involved. The chain combines TRBV19 with TRBJ2-5; TRBD1 might be the D (5 bases). This CDR3 is 14 amino acids long. Germline CDR1 and CDR2: LNHDA and SQIVND (reference sequence). Written as DNA, the CDR3 is TGTGCCAGTGGTATAAGGGGATACCAAGAGACCCAGTACTTC. This translates into CASGIRGYQETQYF.

V is TRBV30 and J is TRBJ1-5; no firm D call. Germline V gives CDR1 GTSNPN, CDR2 SVGIG (reference sequence). The V and J ends lost 4 bases and 1 base respectively, with 11 bases between them. CDR3 size: 14 residues. The CDR3 reads CAWKAFGSNQPQHF. The CDR3 DNA reads as TGTGCCTGGAAAGCGTTCGGGAGCAATCAGCCCCAGCATTTT. The whole variable domain, filled in from reference TRBV30 and TRBJ1-5, reads SQTIHQWPATLVQPVGSPLSLECTVEGTSNPNLYWYRQAAGRGLQLLFYSVGIGQISSEVPQNLSASRPQDRQFILSSKKLLLSDSGFYLCAWKAFGSNQPQHFGDGTRLSIL.

The chain is built from TRBV6-5 and TRBJ1-1, with 9 bases fitting TRBD1. The CDR3 has 14 residues. V lost 7 bases and J lost 9; bases outside the gene matches: 12. Germline CDR1 reads MNHEY; CDR2 reads SVGAGI. The CDR3 sequence is CASTGGTGSRKAFF. The CDR3 coding sequence is TGTGCCAGCACCGGCGGGACAGGGTCGAGGAAAGCTTTCTTT.

The rearrangement links TRBV7-6 to TRBJ2-7; D remains ambiguous. From germline, CDR1 is SGHVS and CDR2 FNYEAQ. CDR3 size: 15 residues. Trimming shortened V by 5 bases and J by 0 bases, and 14 bases separated the two germline ends. This chain's CDR3 is CASSPPQVSSYEQYF. As DNA, the CDR3 is TGTGCCAGCAGCCCCCCGCAGGTTAGCTCCTACGAGCAGTACTTC.

This clone showed up just a few times. The rearrangement links TRBV10-3 to TRBJ1-6; possible D gene TRBD1, 5 bases. CDR1 is ENHRY and CDR2 is SYGVKD in the germline V gene. V lost 7 bases and J 8 bases, leaving 12 bases between the germline ends. This CDR3 region has 13 residues. The CDR3 loop is CAITGLVDSPLHF. The CDR3 nucleotides are TGTGCCATCACAGGGCTGGTGGATTCACCCCTCCACTTT.

Only one count was recorded for this clone. V is TRBV21-1 and J is TRBJ2-1; TRBD2 is the table's D call and was not checked against the DNA. TRBV21-1 is annotated as a pseudogene. The CDR3 has 16 residues. The CDR3 bases are TGTGCCAGCAGCACACTAGCATGGATCACTTCGGATGAGCAGTTCTTC. Protein product: CASSTLAWITSDEQFF.

CDR3 protein: CASSPGQSVAGELFF. CDR3 nucleotide sequence: TGTGCCAGCTCACCCGGACAGTCCGTGGCCGGGGAGCTGTTTTTT. The rearrangement links TRBV18 to TRBJ2-2; a weak D match, TRBD1 (6 bases). CDR1 and CDR2 (germline): KGHSH, LQKENI. This CDR3 is 15 amino acids long. The V end was cut by 3 bases, the J end by 6 bases, with 14 bases between.

This clone showed up just a few times. The chain combines TRBV28 with TRBJ2-7; tentatively, D is TRBD2 (5 bases). V was pared by 6 bases and J by 0 bases, with 15 bases between. The length of the CDR3 is 15 residues. Germline CDR1 and CDR2: MDHEN and SYDVKM. The CDR3: CASRLTGSSSYEQYF. The CDR3 coding sequence is TGTGCCAGCAGACTCACGGGGTCGAGCTCCTACGAGCAGTACTTC.

The J gene is TRBJ2-7, the V gene TRBV5-5, with TRBD2 matching over 10 bases. Trimming cost V 4 bases and J 5 bases; bases outside gene matches: 9. Germline V gene sequence: CDR1 SGHKS, CDR2 YYEKEE (reference sequence). The CDR3 has 15 amino acids. CDR3 DNA sequence: TGTGCCAGCAGCGGAATAGCGGGGGGTTCCAACGAGCAGTACTTC. As protein: CASSGIAGGSNEQYF.

CDR3 DNA sequence: TGTGCCAGCAGCCCCAGACAGGGGAGTACTGAAGCTTTCTTT. Translating gives CASSPRQGSTEAFF. V and J are TRBV7-9 and TRBJ1-1; TRBD1 agrees at 8 bases. Germline-derived CDR1 and CDR2 are SEHNR and FQNEAQ (reference sequence). There are 14 residues in the CDR3. The J segment lost 5 bases and the V segment lost 5 bases, leaving 7 bases of the junction unmatched.

The chain has TRBV2 and TRBJ1-2; possible D gene TRBD1, 6 bases. Trimming stripped 6 bases from V and 10 bases from J, with 18 bases between. Germline V gene data show CDR1 as SNHLY and CDR2 as FYNNEI. The CDR3 has 13 amino acids. The CDR3 coding sequence is TGTGCCAGCAGGCCCAGGGGCGCGGGGGCCTACACCTTC. Its translation: CASRPRGAGAYTF.

The chain couples TRBV7-9 to TRBJ1-3; 8 positions agree with TRBD1. This CDR3 spans 16 amino acids. V lost 6 bases and J lost 0; bases outside the gene matches: 7. Germline V CDR1 and CDR2: SEHNR, FQNEAQ (reference sequence). This CDR3 is CASRSGTGASGNTIYF. The CDR3 DNA is TGTGCCAGCAGGTCCGGGACAGGAGCCTCTGGAAACACCATATATTTT. Together with reference TRBV7-9 and TRBJ1-3, the CDR3 gives the full variable domain: DTGVSQNPRHKITKRGQNVTFRCDPISEHNRLYWYRQTLGQGPEFLTYFQNEAQLEKSRLLSDRFSAERPKGSFSTLEIQRTEQGDSAMYLCASRSGTGASGNTIYFGEGSWLTVV.

The chain employs TRBV28 and TRBJ1-5; TRBD1 might be the D (6 bases). There are 14 residues in the CDR3. Trimming removed 6 bases from V and 6 bases from J, with 15 bases in between. Germline loops: CDR1 MDHEN, CDR2 SYDVKM. CDR3 residues: CASRPRGIGQPQHF. In DNA, the CDR3 is TGTGCCAGCAGACCTAGGGGGATCGGTCAGCCCCAGCATTTT.

CDR3 coding DNA: TGTGCCAGCAGCCAAGTCTCCGGAAGCACTAGCGGGAGCTACGAGCAGTACTTC. It is translated as CASSQVSGSTSGSYEQYF. V gene TRBV4-2 combines with J gene TRBJ2-7; 11 nucleotides align to TRBD2. The CDR3 has 18 amino acids. Germline V lookup: CDR1 LGHNA, CDR2 YNFKEQ. V lost 1 base to trimming and J lost 3 bases; unmatched junction nucleotides: 11.

This clone was detected only once. The rearrangement joins TRBV5-1 to TRBJ1-3, with D possibly matching TRBD1 (6 bases). Germline V CDR1 and CDR2: SGHRS, YFSETQ. The ends were cut back, 2 bases at V and 3 bases at J, with 9 bases in the middle. The CDR3 loop spans 14 amino acids. This CDR3 reads CASSLGGLGNTIYF. The DNA for the CDR3 is TGCGCCAGCAGCTTAGGGGGTCTTGGAAACACCATATATTTT.

Notes on this clone: The junction differs from germline at one of its ends, possibly a read error. The chain couples TRBV29-1 to TRBJ1-1; 8 positions agree with TRBD1. Germline values: CDR1 SQVTM, CDR2 ANQGSEA. The CDR3 has 12 residues. The CDR3 spells CGADRANTEAFF. The CDR3 DNA follows: TGTGGGGCGGACAGGGCGAACACTGAAGCTTTCTTT.

The chain recombines TRBV6-5 with TRBJ1-5; 7 bases are shared with TRBD1. Losses at the gene ends were 5 bases for V and 4 bases for J; bases not matched to a gene: 8. The germline CDR1 and CDR2 sequences are MNHEY and SVGAGI. The CDR3 is made up of 15 amino acids. The chain's CDR3 is CASSRQGGYNQPQHF. As DNA, the CDR3 is TGTGCCAGCAGTAGACAGGGTGGTTATAATCAGCCCCAGCATTTT.

The chain carries TRBV3-1 (or the pseudogene TRBV3-2) and TRBJ1-6; tentatively, D is TRBD1 (6 bases). The CDR3 is 15 amino acids. The germline V and J ends were trimmed by 1 base and 5 bases, with 9 bases remaining between them. Germline values: CDR1 LGHDT, CDR2 YNNKEL (reference sequence). CDR3 sequence reads: CASSQATGNNSPLHF. CDR3 DNA: TGTGCCAGCAGCCAAGCTACAGGGAATAATTCACCCCTCCACTTT.

The CDR3 nucleotides are TGTGCCAGCAGCCATCTTGCGAGCTCTGGGGCCAACGTCCTGACTTTC. The encoded protein is CASSHLASSGANVLTF. This chain links TRBV14 with TRBJ2-6; no clear D gene. The CDR3 covers 16 residues. The V gene lost 3 bases and the J gene lost 0 bases, with 9 bases spanning the gap. CDR1 SGHDN and CDR2 FVKESK come from the germline V gene.

The gene calls are TRBV28 and TRBJ1-5, with D possibly TRBD1 on 5 matching bases. The V gene lost 8 bases and the J gene lost 0 bases, with 11 bases spanning the gap. Germline CDR1 is MDHEN and CDR2 is SYDVKM. This CDR3 is 14 amino acids long. CDR3 region: CASLPRVSNQPQHF. CDR3 DNA sequence: TGTGCCAGCCTCCCCAGGGTTAGCAATCAGCCCCAGCATTTT. Complete variable domain (other parts from reference TRBV28 and TRBJ1-5): DVKVTQSSRYLVKRTGEKVFLECVQDMDHENMFWYRQDPGLGLRLIYFSYDVKMKEKGDIPEGYSVSREKKERFSLILESASTNQTSMYLCASLPRVSNQPQHFGDGTRLSIL.

This sequence joins TRBV24-1 and TRBJ2-5; possibly TRBD1 for D (6 bases). CDR1 KGHDR and CDR2 SFDVKD come from the germline V gene. The length of the CDR3 is 14 residues. Trimming cost V 4 bases and J 4 bases, with 12 bases left between them. The CDR3 loop is CATSDPQGAETQYF. The CDR3 DNA is TGTGCCACCAGTGACCCACAGGGAGCAGAGACCCAGTACTTC.

This clone was seen a few times. This chain joins TRBV29-1 and TRBJ2-1, with 9 bases identical to TRBD1. CDR3 length: 14 amino acids. V trimming: 1 base; J trimming: 3 bases; junction bases outside the gene matches: 1. Germline V CDR1 and CDR2: SQVTM, ANQGSEA. CDR3 DNA sequence: TGCAGCGTTGAAGGGACAGGGGTCTACAATGAGCAGTTCTTC. Its protein is CSVEGTGVYNEQFF.